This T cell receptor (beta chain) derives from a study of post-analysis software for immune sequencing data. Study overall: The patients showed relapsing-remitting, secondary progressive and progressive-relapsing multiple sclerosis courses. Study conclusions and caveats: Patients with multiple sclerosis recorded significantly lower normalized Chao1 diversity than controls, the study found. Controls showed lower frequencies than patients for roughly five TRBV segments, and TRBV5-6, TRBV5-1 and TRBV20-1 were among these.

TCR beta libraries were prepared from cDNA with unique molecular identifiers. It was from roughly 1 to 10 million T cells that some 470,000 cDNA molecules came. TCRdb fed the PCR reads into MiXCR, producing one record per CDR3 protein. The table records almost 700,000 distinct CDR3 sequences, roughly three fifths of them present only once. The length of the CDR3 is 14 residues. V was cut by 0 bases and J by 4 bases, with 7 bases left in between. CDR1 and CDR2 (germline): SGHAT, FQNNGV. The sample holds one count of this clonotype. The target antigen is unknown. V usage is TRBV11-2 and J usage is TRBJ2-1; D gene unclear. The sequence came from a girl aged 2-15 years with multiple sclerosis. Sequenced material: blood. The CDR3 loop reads CASSLDGLYNEQFF. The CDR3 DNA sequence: TGTGCCAGCAGCTTAGACGGTCTATACAATGAGCAGTTCTTC.